Presented here are 2 T cell receptor beta chains from one specimen sequenced in a study of cytomegalovirus exposure and HLA in healthy donors. Both 60 Vbeta primers and 13 Jbeta primers went into the PCR. Profiling relied on immunoSEQ multiplex PCR, and the TCRdb table lists in-frame clones only, not all of them. The sample lists fewer than 100,000 clones; under 9% were seen once. Sequencing was done on a sample of PBMCs. The receptor source for this set is a man in his forties or fifties in good health and CMV-seronegative.

This clone has a handful of counts. Here the CDR3 DNA reads TGTGCCAGCAGCGAGTACAGGGGTGAAGCTTTCTTT. Translating it yields CASSEYRGEAFF. This chain uses TRBV5-6 with TRBJ1-1; TRBD1 agrees at 7 bases. The CDR3 has 12 residues. The V segment lost 4 bases and the J segment 7 bases; nucleotides outside the gene matches: 4. Germline V gene lookup returns CDR1 SGHDT and CDR2 YYEEEE.

This rearrangement joins TRBV7-3 to TRBJ2-5; maybe TRBD2 (6 bases). CDR1 and CDR2 from the germline V gene are SGHTA and FQGTGA. V was cut by 3 bases and J by 4 bases, with 18 bases left in between. This CDR3 comprises 16 residues. For the CDR3, the DNA is TGTGCCAGCAGCTTCTCGCCAGCGGGTAGAGGAGAGACCCAGTACTTC. Translated, it gives CASSFSPAGRGETQYF.